This entry concerns a single T cell receptor beta chain. The data stem from a study of blood T cell repertoires in COVID-19. Study-wide context: Sites across the United States, Italy and Spain contributed samples from acute and convalescent COVID-19.

V gave up 1 base and J gave up 3 bases, with 13 bases separating them. Looked up from germline, CDR1 is LGHNA and CDR2 is YSLEER. The CDR3 is 15 residues long. Data came from immunoSEQ multiplex PCR; TCRdb stores just in-frame clones and leaves some out. The data contain about 440,000 clones, 87% of them singletons. The origin of this receptor is a young woman with acute COVID-19. The sample comprised PBMCs or T cells enriched from blood (not recorded which). The chain carries TRBV4-3 and TRBJ2-7; D is unresolved. In DNA form, the CDR3 reads TGCGCCAGCAGCCAAGCCCCAGGATCTTACTACGAGCAGTACTTC. Its protein product is CASSQAPGSYYEQYF.